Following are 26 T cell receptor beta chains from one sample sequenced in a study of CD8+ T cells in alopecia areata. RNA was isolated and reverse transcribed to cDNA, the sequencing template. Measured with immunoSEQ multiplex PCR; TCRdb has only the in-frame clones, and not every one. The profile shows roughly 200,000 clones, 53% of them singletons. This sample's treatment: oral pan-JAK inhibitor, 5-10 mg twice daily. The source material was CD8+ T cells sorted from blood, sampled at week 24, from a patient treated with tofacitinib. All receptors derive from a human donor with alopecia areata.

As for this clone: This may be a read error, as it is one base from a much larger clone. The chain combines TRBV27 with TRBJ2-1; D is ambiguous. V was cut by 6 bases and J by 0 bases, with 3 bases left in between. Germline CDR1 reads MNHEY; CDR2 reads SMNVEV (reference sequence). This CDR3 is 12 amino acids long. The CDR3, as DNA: TGTGCCAGCAGGCCCTCCTACAATGAGCAGTTCTTC. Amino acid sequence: CASRPSYNEQFF.

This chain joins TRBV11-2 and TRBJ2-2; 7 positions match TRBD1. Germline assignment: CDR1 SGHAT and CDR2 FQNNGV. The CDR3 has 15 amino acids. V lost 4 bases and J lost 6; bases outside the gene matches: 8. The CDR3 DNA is TGTGCCAGCAGCTACCCACAGGGGTTAGCCGGGGAGCTGTTTTTT. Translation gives CASSYPQGLAGELFF.

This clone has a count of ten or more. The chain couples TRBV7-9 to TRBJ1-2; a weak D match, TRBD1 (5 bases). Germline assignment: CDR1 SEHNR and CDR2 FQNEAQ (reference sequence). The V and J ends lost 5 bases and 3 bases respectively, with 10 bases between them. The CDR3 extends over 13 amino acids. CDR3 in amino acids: CASSPGGDYGYTF. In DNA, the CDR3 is TGTGCCAGCAGCCCCGGGGGGGACTATGGCTACACCTTC.

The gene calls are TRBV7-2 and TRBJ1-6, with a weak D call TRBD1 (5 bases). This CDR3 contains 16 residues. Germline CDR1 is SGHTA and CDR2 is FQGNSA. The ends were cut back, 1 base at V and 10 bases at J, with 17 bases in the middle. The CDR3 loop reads CASSLGPGAAGSPLHF. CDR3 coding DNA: TGTGCCAGCAGCTTAGGCCCCGGGGCCGCAGGGTCACCCCTCCACTTT.

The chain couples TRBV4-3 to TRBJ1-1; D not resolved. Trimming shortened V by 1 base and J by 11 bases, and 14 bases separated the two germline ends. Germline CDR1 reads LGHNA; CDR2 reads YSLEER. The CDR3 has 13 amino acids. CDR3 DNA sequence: TGCGCCAGCAGCCAAGGACCCGAGACCGCCGCTTTCTTT. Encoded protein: CASSQGPETAAFF.

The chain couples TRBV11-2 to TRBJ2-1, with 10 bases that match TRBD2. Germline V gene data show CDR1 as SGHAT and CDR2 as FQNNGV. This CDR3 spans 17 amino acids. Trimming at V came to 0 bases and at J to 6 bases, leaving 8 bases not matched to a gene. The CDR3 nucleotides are TGTGCCAGCAGCTTAGAAATTAGCGGGGGGCCTACCAATGAGCAGTTCTTC. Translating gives CASSLEISGGPTNEQFF. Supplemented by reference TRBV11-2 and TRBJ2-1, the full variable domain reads EAGVAQSPRYKIIEKRQSVAFWCNPISGHATLYWYQQILGQGPKLLIQFQNNGVVDDSQLPKDRFSAERLKGVDSTLKIQPAKLEDSAVYLCASSLEISGGPTNEQFFGPGTRLTVL.

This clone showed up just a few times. CDR3 residues: CASGEAHDRNEQFF. The CDR3 DNA follows: TGTGCCAGTGGGGAGGCCCACGACCGTAATGAGCAGTTCTTC. This chain joins TRBV19 and TRBJ2-1; a possible D gene is TRBD2 (6 bases). Germline V gene lookup returns CDR1 LNHDA and CDR2 SQIVND (reference sequence). This CDR3 contains 14 residues. Trimming removed 8 bases at V and 7 bases at J, with 18 bases between.

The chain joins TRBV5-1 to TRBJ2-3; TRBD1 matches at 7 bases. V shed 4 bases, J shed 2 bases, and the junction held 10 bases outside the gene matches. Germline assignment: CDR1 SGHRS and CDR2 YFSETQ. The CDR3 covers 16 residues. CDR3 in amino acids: CASSGIRDSLTDTQYF. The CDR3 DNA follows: TGCGCCAGCAGCGGAATCCGGGACAGCCTCACAGATACGCAGTATTTT. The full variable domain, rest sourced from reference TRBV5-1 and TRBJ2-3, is KAGVTQTPRYLIKTRGQQVTLSCSPISGHRSVSWYQQTPGQGLQFLFEYFSETQRNKGNFPGRFSGRQFSNSRSEMNVSTLELGDSALYLCASSGIRDSLTDTQYFGPGTRLTVL.

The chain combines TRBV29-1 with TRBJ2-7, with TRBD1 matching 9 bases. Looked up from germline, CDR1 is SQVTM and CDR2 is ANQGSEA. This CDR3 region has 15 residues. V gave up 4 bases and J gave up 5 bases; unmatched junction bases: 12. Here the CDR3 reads CSVVSAGGQGDEQYF. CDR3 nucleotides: TGCAGCGTTGTTTCGGCAGGGGGACAGGGCGACGAGCAGTACTTC.

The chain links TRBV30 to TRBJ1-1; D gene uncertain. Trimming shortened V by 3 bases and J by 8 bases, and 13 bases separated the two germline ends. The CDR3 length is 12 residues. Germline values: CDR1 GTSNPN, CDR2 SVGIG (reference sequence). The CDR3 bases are TGTGCCTGGAGAGTGGGGAGATCGGAAGCTTTCTTT. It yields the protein CAWRVGRSEAFF.

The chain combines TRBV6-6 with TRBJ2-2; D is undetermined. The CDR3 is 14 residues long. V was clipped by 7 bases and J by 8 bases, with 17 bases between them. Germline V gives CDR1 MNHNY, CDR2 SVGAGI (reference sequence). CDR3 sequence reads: CASTSFGPGGELFF. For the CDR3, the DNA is TGTGCCAGCACCTCCTTCGGGCCCGGGGGGGAGCTGTTTTTT.

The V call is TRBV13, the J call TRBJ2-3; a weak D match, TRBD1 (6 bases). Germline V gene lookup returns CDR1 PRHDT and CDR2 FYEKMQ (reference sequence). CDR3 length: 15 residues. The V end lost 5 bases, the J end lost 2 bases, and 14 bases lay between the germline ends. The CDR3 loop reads CASSAEAGDTDTQYF. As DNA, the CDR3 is TGTGCCAGCAGCGCAGAAGCAGGGGACACAGATACGCAGTATTTT. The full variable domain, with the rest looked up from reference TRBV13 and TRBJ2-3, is AAGVIQSPRHLIKEKRETATLKCYPIPRHDTVYWYQQGPGQDPQFLISFYEKMQSDKGSIPDRFSAQQFSDYHSELNMSSLELGDSALYFCASSAEAGDTDTQYFGPGTRLTVL.

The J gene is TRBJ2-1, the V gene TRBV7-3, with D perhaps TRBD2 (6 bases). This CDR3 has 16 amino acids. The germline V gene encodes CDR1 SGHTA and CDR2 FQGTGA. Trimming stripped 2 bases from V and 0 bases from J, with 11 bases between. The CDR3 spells CASSLLTRPSYNEQFF. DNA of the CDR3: TGTGCCAGCAGCTTATTGACTAGACCCTCCTACAATGAGCAGTTCTTC.

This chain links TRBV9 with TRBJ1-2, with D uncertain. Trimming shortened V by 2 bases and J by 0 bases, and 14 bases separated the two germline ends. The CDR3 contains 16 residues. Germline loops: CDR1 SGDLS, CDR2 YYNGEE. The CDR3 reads CASSVGSGGTNYGYTF. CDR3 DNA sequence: TGTGCCAGCAGCGTGGGGAGCGGCGGAACTAACTATGGCTACACCTTC.

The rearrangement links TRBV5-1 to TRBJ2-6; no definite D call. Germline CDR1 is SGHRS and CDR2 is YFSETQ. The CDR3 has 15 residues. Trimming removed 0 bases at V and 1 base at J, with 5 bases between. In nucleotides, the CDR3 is TGCGCCAGCAGCTTGGCTCTATCTGGGGCCAACGTCCTGACTTTC. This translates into CASSLALSGANVLTF.

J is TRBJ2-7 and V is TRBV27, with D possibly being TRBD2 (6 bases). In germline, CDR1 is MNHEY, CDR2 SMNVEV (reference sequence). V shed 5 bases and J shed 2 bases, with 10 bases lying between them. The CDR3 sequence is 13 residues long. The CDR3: CASSPGVTYEQYF. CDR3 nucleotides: TGTGCCAGCAGTCCGGGGGTGACCTACGAGCAGTACTTC.

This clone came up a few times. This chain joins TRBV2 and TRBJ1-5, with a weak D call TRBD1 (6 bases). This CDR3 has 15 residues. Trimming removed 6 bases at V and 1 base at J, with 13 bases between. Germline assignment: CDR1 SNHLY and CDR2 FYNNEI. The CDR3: CASSDQGNSNQPQHF. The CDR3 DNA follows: TGTGCCAGCAGCGACCAGGGGAACAGCAATCAGCCCCAGCATTTT. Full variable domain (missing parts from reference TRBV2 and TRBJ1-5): EPEVTQTPSHQVTQMGQEVILRCVPISNHLYFYWYRQILGQKVEFLVSFYNNEISEKSEIFDDQFSVERPDGSNFTLKIRSTKLEDSAMYFCASSDQGNSNQPQHFGDGTRLSIL.

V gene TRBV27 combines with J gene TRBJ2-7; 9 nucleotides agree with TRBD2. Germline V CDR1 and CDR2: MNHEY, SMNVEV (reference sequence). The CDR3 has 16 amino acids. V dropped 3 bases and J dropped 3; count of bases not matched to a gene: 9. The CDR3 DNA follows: TGTGCCAGCAGTTTCTCTCTCCTAGCGGGGAGCTACGAGCAGTACTTC. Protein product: CASSFSLLAGSYEQYF.

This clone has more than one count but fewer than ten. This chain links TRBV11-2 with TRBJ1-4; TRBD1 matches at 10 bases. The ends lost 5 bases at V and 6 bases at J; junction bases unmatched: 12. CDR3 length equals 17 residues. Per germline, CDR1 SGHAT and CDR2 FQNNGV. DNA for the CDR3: TGTGCCAGCAGCGCGGGGCTGGGCGGGACAGGGGATGAAAAACTGTTTTTT. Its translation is CASSAGLGGTGDEKLFF.

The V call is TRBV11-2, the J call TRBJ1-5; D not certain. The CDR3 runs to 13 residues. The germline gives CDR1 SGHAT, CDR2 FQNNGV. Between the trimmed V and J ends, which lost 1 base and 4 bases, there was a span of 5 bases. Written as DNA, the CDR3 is TGTGCCAGCAGCTTAGGGAGTAATCAGCCCCAGCATTTT. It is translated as CASSLGSNQPQHF.

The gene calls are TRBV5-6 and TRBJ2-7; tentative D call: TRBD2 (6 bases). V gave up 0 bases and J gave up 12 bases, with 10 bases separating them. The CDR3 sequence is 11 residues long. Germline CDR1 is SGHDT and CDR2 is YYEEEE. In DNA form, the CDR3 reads TGTGCCAGCAGCTTGGGACTAGAGTTGTACTTC. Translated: CASSLGLELYF.

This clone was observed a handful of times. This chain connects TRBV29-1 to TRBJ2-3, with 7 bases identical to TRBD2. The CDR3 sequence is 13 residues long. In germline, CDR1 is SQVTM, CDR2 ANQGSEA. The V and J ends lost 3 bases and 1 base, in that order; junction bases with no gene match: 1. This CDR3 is CSVDRGGTDTQYF. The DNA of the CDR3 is TGCAGCGTTGATCGGGGGGGCACAGATACGCAGTATTTT.

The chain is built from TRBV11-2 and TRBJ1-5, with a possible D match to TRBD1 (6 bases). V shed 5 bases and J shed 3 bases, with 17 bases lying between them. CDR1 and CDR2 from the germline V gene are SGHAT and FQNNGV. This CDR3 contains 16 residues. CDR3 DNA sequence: TGTGCCAGCAGCCGAGGGGGGGTTACGAACAATCAGCCCCAGCATTTT. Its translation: CASSRGGVTNNQPQHF.

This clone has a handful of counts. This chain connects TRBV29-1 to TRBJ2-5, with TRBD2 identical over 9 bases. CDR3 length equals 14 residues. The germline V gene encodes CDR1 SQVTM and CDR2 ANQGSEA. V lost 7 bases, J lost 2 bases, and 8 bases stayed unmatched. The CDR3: CSASGATLQETQYF. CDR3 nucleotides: TGCAGCGCTAGCGGGGCGACTCTACAAGAGACCCAGTACTTC.

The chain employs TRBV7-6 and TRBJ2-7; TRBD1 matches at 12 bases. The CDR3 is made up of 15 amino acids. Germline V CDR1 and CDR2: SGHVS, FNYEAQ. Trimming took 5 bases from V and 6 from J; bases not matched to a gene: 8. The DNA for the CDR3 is TGTGCCAGCAGCAACTCGGGACAGGGGGCAGGCGAGCAGTACTTC. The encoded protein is CASSNSGQGAGEQYF.

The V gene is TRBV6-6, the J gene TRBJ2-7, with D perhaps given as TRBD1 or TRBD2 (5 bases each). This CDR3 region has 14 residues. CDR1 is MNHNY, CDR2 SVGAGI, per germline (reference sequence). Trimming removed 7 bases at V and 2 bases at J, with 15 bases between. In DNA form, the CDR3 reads TGTGCCAGCACCCCGACGGGGCAGACCTACGAGCAGTACTTC. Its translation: CASTPTGQTYEQYF.